Listed below are T cell receptor beta chains from one sample, sequenced in a study of regulatory T cells in long-lasting Graves disease. TCRdb itself ran the multiplex PCR reads through MiXCR, one entry per CDR3 protein. The sample includes 350,000 to 500,000 distinct CDR3 sequences, 21% of them seen just once. The material sequenced was peripheral blood mononuclear cells (PBMCs), taken when the disease was refractory, from a patient treated with antithyroid drugs. These receptors were collected from a female donor with Graves disease. Both conserved end residues are part of each CDR3. D genes are given only for firm matches. Part of the rows lack a size; the others show once, few, many or a class for expanded clones.

many	TRBD1	TRBJ1-1	TRBV27	CASSFGGGRLEAFF	TGTGCCAGCAGTTTCGGAGGGGGCCGGCTGGAAGCTTTCTTT
many	.	TRBJ2-7	TRBV6-1	CASSRGGKSYEQYF	TGTGCCAGCTCCAGGGGGGGCAAGTCCTACGAGCAGTACTTC
many	.	TRBJ2-7	TRBV20-1	CSAILRGEQYF	TGCAGTGCCATTTTGCGTGGCGAGCAGTACTTC
.	TRBD2	TRBJ2-5	TRBV5-1	CASRAAGGGGGRQETQYF	TGCGCCAGCAGGGCGGCCGGCGGCGGGGGTGGACGCCAAGAGACCCAGTACTTC
.	.	TRBJ2-3	TRBV14	CASSHGEAYTDTQYF	TGTGCCAGCAGCCATGGTGAGGCCTACACAGATACGCAGTATTTT
many	TRBD1	TRBJ1-6	TRBV11-2	CASSPRGQRNSPLHF	TGTGCCAGCAGCCCCCGGGGACAGCGAAATTCACCCCTCCACTTT
many	.	TRBJ2-7	TRBV2	CASTPQPYEQYF	TGTGCCAGCACCCCGCAACCCTACGAGCAGTACTTC
.	.	TRBJ1-3	TRBV7-4	CASSFGRNSGNTIYF	TGTGCCAGCAGCTTCGGTCGGAACTCTGGAAACACCATATATTTT
many	TRBD2	TRBJ2-5	TRBV6-1	CAARSWEGQETQYF	TGTGCCGCTCGCTCTTGGGAGGGACAAGAGACCCAGTACTTC
.	TRBD2	TRBJ2-5	TRBV7-3	CASSFPPSGTFQETQYF	TGTGCCAGCAGCTTCCCCCCTAGCGGGACTTTCCAAGAGACCCAGTACTTC
many	.	TRBJ2-2	TRBV28	CASSTTGTGKTGELFF	TGTGCCAGCTCCACCACCGGGACCGGGAAGACCGGGGAGCTGTTTTTT
many	.	TRBJ2-7	TRBV28	CASTDRTYEQYF	TGTGCCAGCACGGACAGAACCTACGAGCAGTACTTC
.	.	TRBJ2-7	TRBV5-6	CASSFERGPKEQYF	TGTGCCAGCAGCTTTGAAAGGGGCCCTAAGGAGCAGTACTTC
few	TRBD1	TRBJ1-5	TRBV19	CASSIVTGTGGGQPQHF	TGTGCCAGTAGTATAGTGACCGGGACAGGGGGTGGACAGCCCCAGCATTTT
many	TRBD1	TRBJ1-3	TRBV28	CASSFSGQGRNTIYF	TGTGCCAGCAGTTTCTCTGGACAGGGTCGGAACACCATATATTTT
.	.	TRBJ2-7	TRBV3-1	CASSHYARESSRKQYF	TGTGCCAGCAGCCACTACGCCAGAGAATCCTCGCGCAAGCAGTACTTC
few	.	TRBJ2-5	TRBV13	CASSPWPGDQETQYF	TGTGCCAGCAGCCCCTGGCCCGGGGACCAAGAGACCCAGTACTTC
many	TRBD2	TRBJ2-5	TRBV4-1	CASSQREGLETQYF	TGCGCCAGCAGCCAACGGGAGGGCTTGGAGACCCAGTACTTC
few	.	TRBJ1-4	TRBV20-1	CSAPSVATNEKLFF	TGCAGTGCTCCGAGTGTGGCAACTAATGAAAAACTGTTTTTT
few	TRBD2	TRBJ2-2	TRBV19	CASSISFPLAGFTGELFF	TGTGCCAGTAGTATAAGCTTCCCCCTAGCGGGATTTACCGGGGAGCTGTTTTTT
many	.	TRBJ2-5	TRBV7-9	CASSLQGGIQETQYF	TGTGCCAGCAGCTTGCAGGGCGGAATCCAAGAGACCCAGTACTTC
few	TRBD1	TRBJ2-2	TRBV7-2	CASSFTGQATGELFF	TGTGCCAGCAGCTTCACCGGACAGGCAACCGGGGAGCTGTTTTTT
few	.	TRBJ2-1	TRBV28	CASSLLGLSNEQFF	TGTGCCAGCAGTTTGCTGGGGCTATCCAATGAGCAGTTCTTC
once	TRBD1	TRBJ2-6	TRBV6-5	CASSYDRALSGANVLTF	TGTGCCAGCAGTTATGACAGGGCCCTCTCTGGGGCCAACGTCCTGACTTTC
many	TRBD2	TRBJ2-7	TRBV20-1	CSAQGLAGSYEQYF	TGCAGTGCGCAGGGACTAGCGGGGAGCTACGAGCAGTACTTC
.	TRBD1	TRBJ1-3	TRBV27	CASSNGQGSGNTIYF	TGTGCCAGCAGTAACGGACAGGGCTCTGGAAACACCATATATTTT
many	TRBD1	TRBJ1-4	TRBV28	CASSLTPTGETGKLFF	TGTGCCAGCAGTTTAACCCCGACAGGGGAAACGGGGAAACTGTTTTTT
few	TRBD2	TRBJ2-2	TRBV6-1	CASSEEVAGDDTGELFF	TGTGCCAGCAGTGAAGAAGTAGCGGGAGACGACACCGGGGAGCTGTTTTTT
few	.	TRBJ2-7	TRBV29-1	CSVFGGVNEQYF	TGCAGCGTGTTCGGGGGTGTGAACGAGCAGTACTTC
many	.	TRBJ1-1	TRBV12-3/TRBV12-4	CASSFQHLQTEAFF	TGTGCCAGCAGTTTCCAACACCTGCAGACTGAAGCTTTCTTT
many	.	TRBJ2-5	TRBV7-2	CASSLVRERGETQYF	TGTGCCAGCAGCTTAGTACGGGAGAGGGGAGAGACCCAGTACTTC
many	TRBD2	TRBJ2-7	TRBV19	CASSNVRGTSFYEQYF	TGTGCCAGTAGCAATGTCAGAGGGACTAGCTTCTACGAGCAGTACTTC
.	.	TRBJ1-6	TRBV30	CAWRPGQGNNSPLHF	TGTGCCTGGAGGCCTGGCCAGGGGAATAATTCACCCCTCCACTTT
.	.	TRBJ2-5	TRBV20-1	CSARYYTGTLSEGETQYF	TGCAGTGCTAGATACTATACCGGGACGCTCAGTGAGGGGGAGACCCAGTACTTC
.	.	TRBJ2-7	TRBV28	CASGGTPFYEQYF	TGTGCCAGCGGGGGGACGCCTTTCTACGAGCAGTACTTC
many	.	TRBJ2-5	TRBV29-1	CSVDWGRETQYF	TGCAGCGTTGATTGGGGTCGGGAGACCCAGTACTTC
many	.	TRBJ1-2	TRBV12-3/TRBV12-4	CASSYRVNYGYTF	TGTGCCAGCAGTTATCGAGTGAACTATGGCTACACCTTC
.	.	TRBJ2-3	TRBV5-1	CASSPLTQDTQYF	TGCGCCAGCAGCCCGCTGACTCAAGATACGCAGTATTTT
.	TRBD2	TRBJ2-7	TRBV7-2	CASSLGLAGGQYEQYF	TGTGCCAGCAGCCTGGGACTAGCGGGAGGGCAGTACGAGCAGTACTTC
few	.	TRBJ2-5	TRBV9	CASSVVPGNQETQYF	TGTGCCAGCAGCGTAGTGCCAGGCAACCAAGAGACCCAGTACTTC
many	.	TRBJ1-2	TRBV28	CASSPGSNYGYTF	TGTGCCAGCAGCCCGGGCAGTAACTATGGCTACACCTTC
.	TRBD1	TRBJ1-1	TRBV10-3	CAISGGGQGSTEAFF	TGTGCCATCAGTGGGGGGGGACAGGGGAGCACTGAAGCTTTCTTT
few	.	TRBJ1-1	TRBV7-9	CASSPVGGWNTEAFF	TGTGCCAGCAGCCCCGTCGGGGGTTGGAACACTGAAGCTTTCTTT
many	TRBD1	TRBJ2-7	TRBV18	CASSPEGGIEQYF	TGTGCCAGCTCTCCGGAAGGGGGCATCGAGCAGTACTTC
.	.	TRBJ1-1	TRBV29-1	CSVGLGAGTEAFF	TGCAGCGTTGGGTTGGGGGCTGGCACTGAAGCTTTCTTT